The 22 T cell receptor beta chains in this list originate from one sample, sequenced in a study of beta chain features in type 1 diabetes. cDNA synthesis used the whole RNA isolate, giving expressed TCRB sequences. Here immunoSEQ multiplex PCR was the method, and the copy in TCRdb shows in-frame clones only, minus some. The table lists more than 300,000 clones, 10% to 15% of them singletons. Study-wide findings and caveats: Researchers report that Type 1 diabetes patients had moderately but significantly shorter TCRB CDR3s across all four CD4+ subsets.

Their recognized antigens are unknown. The sequenced sample consisted of naive CD4+ T cells from blood. These receptor sequences come from a woman between 18 and 29 years old with type 1 diabetes.

The CDR3 bases are TGCGCCAGCAGCGCTTTGACAGGGACCTACGAGCAGTACTTC. Its protein product is CASSALTGTYEQYF. This chain uses TRBV5-1 with TRBJ2-7, with 7 bases matching TRBD1. This CDR3 region has 14 residues. Looked up from germline, CDR1 is SGHRS and CDR2 is YFSETQ. V shed 4 bases, J shed 2 bases, and the junction held 6 bases outside the gene matches.

This clone was counted between two and nine times. The chain employs TRBV9 and TRBJ2-1; D gene ambiguous. Germline loops: CDR1 SGDLS, CDR2 YYNGEE. The CDR3 totals 13 residues. With 0 bases removed from V and 10 bases from J, the gap between germline ends came to 11 bases. DNA for the CDR3: TGTGCCAGCAGCGTAGCTACCGGGTCCGAGCAGTTCTTC. Amino acid sequence: CASSVATGSEQFF. Combining the CDR3 with reference TRBV9 and TRBJ2-1 gives the whole variable domain DSGVTQTPKHLITATGQRVTLRCSPRSGDLSVYWYQQSLDQGLQFLIQYYNGEERAKGNILERFSAQQFPDLHSELNLSSLELGDSALYFCASSVATGSEQFFGPGTRLTVL.

As concerns this clone: One junction end disagrees with the germline gene, perhaps due to a read error. This chain links TRBV20-1 with TRBJ2-3; D ambiguous. This CDR3 region has 8 residues. Germline loops: CDR1 DFQATT, CDR2 SNEGSKA (reference sequence). CDR3 bases: TGCAGTGCCGAGGATCGTGGATTT. This sequence encodes CSAEDRGF.

This clone was found a few times. V usage is TRBV13 and J usage is TRBJ1-2, with 7 bases matching TRBD1. V lost 4 bases to trimming and J lost 3 bases; unmatched junction nucleotides: 2. The germline gives CDR1 PRHDT, CDR2 FYEKMQ (reference sequence). The CDR3 is 13 residues long. In DNA form, the CDR3 reads TGTGCCAGCAGCTCGACAGGGTACTATGGCTACACCTTC. This translates into CASSSTGYYGYTF.

This clone was observed a handful of times. This rearrangement joins TRBV21-1 to TRBJ1-5. TRBV21-1 is described as a pseudogene. The CDR3 loop spans 17 amino acids. The CDR3 reads CASSSRWSRGGGQPQHF. CDR3 DNA: TGTGCCAGCAGCTCTCGTTGGTCGAGGGGCGGGGGGCAGCCCCAGCATTTT.

V and J are TRBV14 and TRBJ2-3, with D hard to call. V lost 4 bases and J lost 4, with 6 bases in between. Per germline, CDR1 SGHDN and CDR2 FVKESK. The CDR3 spans 12 residues. Here the CDR3 reads CASSRWPDTQYF. As DNA, the CDR3 is TGTGCCAGCAGCCGATGGCCAGATACGCAGTATTTT.

The chain combines TRBV4-1 with TRBJ1-2; D is possibly TRBD1 (5 bases). Trimming left V 0 bases short and J 7 bases short, with 18 bases between. The V gene's germline CDR1 is MGHRA and CDR2 YSYEKL. The CDR3 loop spans 16 amino acids. CDR3 protein: CASSQDSVVNRIGYTF. The CDR3, as DNA: TGCGCCAGCAGCCAAGATTCAGTTGTTAACAGGATTGGCTACACCTTC.

The chain recombines TRBV19 with TRBJ2-7; tentative D call: TRBD2 (6 bases). The CDR3 consists of 12 residues. The V end was cut by 9 bases, the J end by 4 bases, with 13 bases between. Germline V lookup: CDR1 LNHDA, CDR2 SQIVND (reference sequence). The CDR3 here is CASASAAYEQYF. The CDR3 DNA reads TGTGCCAGCGCTAGCGCAGCTTACGAGCAGTACTTC.

The chain couples TRBV27 to TRBJ1-2; 7 nucleotides match TRBD1. This CDR3 contains 15 residues. The V gene end was trimmed by 2 bases and the J gene end by 4 bases; junction bases not matched to a gene: 7. Germline CDR1 MNHEY, CDR2 SMNVEV (reference sequence). DNA of the CDR3: TGTGCCAGCAGTTTAAGGACAGGAAAAGGCTATGGCTACACCTTC. It codes for CASSLRTGKGYGYTF.

This clone was recorded a few times. J is TRBJ2-7 and V is TRBV4-3; D might be TRBD2 (5 bases). V was clipped by 3 bases and J by 2 bases, with 23 bases between them. Germline CDR1 reads LGHNA; CDR2 reads YSLEER. The CDR3 is 18 residues long. The CDR3 DNA reads TGCGCCAGCAGCCAGCTCCATCCGAGCGCGGGTACACCCTACGAGCAGTACTTC. This encodes CASSQLHPSAGTPYEQYF.

This clone has more than one count but fewer than ten. This sequence joins TRBV7-2 and TRBJ2-3, with 7 positions matching TRBD2. The germline CDR1 and CDR2 sequences are SGHTA and FQGNSA. Germline trimming cut 5 bases from V and 2 bases from J; bases unmatched to any gene: 4. The CDR3 has 14 amino acids. The CDR3 DNA reads TGTGCCAGCAGCCCGAGCGGGGCCACAGATACGCAGTATTTT. Translation gives CASSPSGATDTQYF.

Regarding this clone: Other DNA sequences in this specimen translate into the identical CDR3. The chain uses TRBV6-5 and TRBJ1-1; D is uncertain. V lost 0 bases to trimming and J lost 4 bases, with 6 bases between them. Germline V gene lookup returns CDR1 MNHEY and CDR2 SVGAGI. The CDR3 runs 13 residues. The CDR3 loop reads CASSYSRGTEAFF. DNA for the CDR3: TGTGCCAGCAGTTACTCACGGGGCACTGAAGCTTTCTTT.

This sequence joins TRBV4-3 and TRBJ2-3; 8 bases align to TRBD2. CDR3 length equals 15 residues. The junction had 7 bases not matched to a gene; V was cut back by 6 bases and J by 2 bases. The V gene's germline CDR1 is LGHNA and CDR2 YSLEER. CDR3 loop: CASRAGGGITDTQYF. CDR3 DNA sequence: TGCGCCAGCAGGGCGGGCGGGGGGATCACAGATACGCAGTATTTT.

The chain employs TRBV5-4 and TRBJ2-1; D call uncertain. With 1 base removed from V and 7 bases from J, the gap between germline ends came to 15 bases. The length of the CDR3 is 15 residues. Germline V lookup: CDR1 SGHNT, CDR2 YYREEE (reference sequence). DNA for the CDR3: TGTGCCAGCAGCTTGTGGGCAGGCCTTTGGAATGAGCAGTTCTTC. The encoded protein is CASSLWAGLWNEQFF.

This clone was seen more than once but under ten times. The chain uses TRBV10-3 and TRBJ2-7; 7 nucleotides align to TRBD2. CDR1 and CDR2 from the germline V gene are ENHRY and SYGVKD. The CDR3 loop spans 14 amino acids. J lost 5 bases, V lost 2 bases, and 6 bases had no gene match. CDR3 region: CAISETRENHEQYF. Written as DNA, the CDR3 is TGTGCCATCAGTGAGACGCGGGAGAATCACGAGCAGTACTTC.

The V gene is TRBV30, the J gene TRBJ2-3, with D possibly TRBD1 on 7 matching bases. Germline loops: CDR1 GTSNPN, CDR2 SVGIG (reference sequence). This CDR3 comprises 15 residues. The V end lost 2 bases, the J end lost 2 bases, and 14 bases lay between the germline ends. This CDR3 reads CAWSWGDRVTDTQYF. For the CDR3, the DNA is TGTGCCTGGAGTTGGGGGGACAGAGTCACAGATACGCAGTATTTT.

This clone has more than one count but fewer than ten. V is TRBV30 and J is TRBJ2-5; 8 bases agree with TRBD1. Germline V lookup: CDR1 GTSNPN, CDR2 SVGIG (reference sequence). V lost 1 base, J lost 6 bases, and 22 bases stayed unmatched. The CDR3 consists of 19 residues. The CDR3 DNA is TGTGCCTGGAGTGATACCTCCCACGCGATACAGGGGGGCGGAAAGACCCAGTACTTC. Translating gives CAWSDTSHAIQGGGKTQYF. Supplemented by reference TRBV30 and TRBJ2-5, the full variable domain reads SQTIHQWPATLVQPVGSPLSLECTVEGTSNPNLYWYRQAAGRGLQLLFYSVGIGQISSEVPQNLSASRPQDRQFILSSKKLLLSDSGFYLCAWSDTSHAIQGGGKTQYFGPGTRLLVL.

This clone appeared a single time. This chain joins TRBV4-3 and TRBJ2-3; 10 bases map to TRBD2. Trimming cost V 1 base and J 0 bases; bases outside gene matches: 7. Germline V CDR1 and CDR2: LGHNA, YSLEER. The CDR3 loop spans 18 amino acids. CDR3 DNA: TGCGCCAGCAGCCAAGCGGGGACTAGCGCTACTAGCACAGATACGCAGTATTTT. Translating it yields CASSQAGTSATSTDTQYF.

V usage is TRBV2 and J usage is TRBJ2-1; 8 bases line up with TRBD1. Germline values: CDR1 SNHLY, CDR2 FYNNEI. This CDR3 is 12 amino acids long. The V segment lost 8 bases and the J segment 4 bases; nucleotides outside the gene matches: 1. The CDR3 loop reads CASGQGYNEQFF. CDR3 sequence (DNA): TGTGCCAGCGGACAGGGATACAATGAGCAGTTCTTC. Complete variable domain (other parts from reference TRBV2 and TRBJ2-1): EPEVTQTPSHQVTQMGQEVILRCVPISNHLYFYWYRQILGQKVEFLVSFYNNEISEKSEIFDDQFSVERPDGSNFTLKIRSTKLEDSAMYFCASGQGYNEQFFGPGTRLTVL.

The V and J genes are TRBV28 and TRBJ1-5; D possibly corresponds to TRBD1 (6 bases). Per germline, CDR1 MDHEN and CDR2 SYDVKM. The ends were cut back, 8 bases at V and 2 bases at J, with 16 bases in the middle. The CDR3 extends over 15 amino acids. The CDR3 sequence: CASGTPGHRNQPQHF. In nucleotides, the CDR3 is TGTGCCAGCGGGACACCAGGGCATCGCAATCAGCCCCAGCATTTT. Combining the CDR3 with reference TRBV28 and TRBJ1-5 gives the whole variable domain DVKVTQSSRYLVKRTGEKVFLECVQDMDHENMFWYRQDPGLGLRLIYFSYDVKMKEKGDIPEGYSVSREKKERFSLILESASTNQTSMYLCASGTPGHRNQPQHFGDGTRLSIL.

The chain joins TRBV11-2 to TRBJ2-1; D gene uncertain. In germline, CDR1 is SGHAT, CDR2 FQNNGV. The CDR3 consists of 13 residues. Trimming removed 1 base from V and 5 bases from J, with 6 bases in between. CDR3 nucleotide sequence: TGTGCCAGCAGCTTAGCGCCTAACAATGAGCAGTTCTTC. It codes for CASSLAPNNEQFF.

This clone was found a few times. The chain joins TRBV16 to TRBJ1-4; possible D gene TRBD1, 5 bases. The CDR3 spans 13 residues. Trimming took 10 bases from V and 7 from J, leaving 16 bases between them. The germline V gene encodes CDR1 KGHSY and CDR2 FQNENV. CDR3: CAIVPTGVEKLFF. CDR3 sequence (DNA): TGTGCCATCGTCCCTACAGGAGTTGAAAAACTGTTTTTT.